This TCR beta chain was sequenced for a study of T cells after posttransplantation cyclophosphamide. Controls had myeloablative marrow grafts with methotrexate and calcineurin inhibitor, sampled at 1 year. TCRdb's table, derived via immunoSEQ multiplex PCR, lists solely in-frame clones and lacks some. The profile covers 20,000 to 25,000 clones, with 75% to 90% appearing a single time and around 1.9% taken by the ten largest. Germline V gives CDR1 SGDLS, CDR2 YYNGEE. The ends lost 4 bases at V and 2 bases at J; junction bases unmatched: 2. This CDR3 spans 13 amino acids. Specimen: PBMCs, collected roughly 350 days after allogeneic stem cell transplant with calcineurin inhibitor and methotrexate. The sequence was obtained from a female patient between 25 and 45 years old who received an allogeneic stem cell transplant from an unrelated donor, was CMV-positive, and had acute and chronic GVHD. Some T cells may be the graft donor's. This chain uses TRBV9 with TRBJ1-2, with 7 bases aligning to TRBD1. The CDR3 coding sequence is TGTGCCAGCAGCCTGGACAGGAACTATGGCTACACCTTC. Translated, it gives CASSLDRNYGYTF.